This T cell receptor beta chain was captured in a study of spatial heterogeneity in lung cancer. Study at large: Raw sequencing reads included, on average, more than 8.5 appearances of each unique TCR and UMI combination.

As for time point: sample taken at primary tumor resection. Whole RNA obtained from tumor, nontumor lung or frozen PBMC underwent sequencing without sorting. Samples were donated by 72 untreated early-stage non-small cell lung cancer patients. Overall study findings and caveats: Tumor TCRs that were ubiquitous and expanded showed up in blood more at resection than follow-up.

TCRdb itself ran the 5' RACE reads through MiXCR, one entry per CDR3 protein. Among approximately 38,000 distinct CDR3 sequences listed, roughly 5.8% were seen once. With V trimmed by 3 bases and J by 0 bases, 2 bases remained unmatched. Germline V gene lookup returns CDR1 MGHRA and CDR2 YSYEKL. This CDR3 comprises 15 residues. In its sample, this clonotype was seen many times. Antigen specificity is unknown. The source is a male donor with early-stage non-small cell lung cancer. The chain recombines TRBV4-1 with TRBJ1-1, with TRBD1 matching over 9 bases. The sequencing here drew on PBMCs, taken at surgery. CDR3 bases: TGCGCCAGCAGCCAGGACAGGGGCCTGAACACTGAAGCTTTCTTT. This sequence encodes CASSQDRGLNTEAFF.